These 10 T cell receptor beta chains came from one sample sequenced in a study of blood T cell repertoires in COVID-19. Sequencing used immunoSEQ multiplex PCR; TCRdb keeps in-frame clones, though not all of them. The repertoire has approximately 160,000 clones, under 85% of them found once; the top ten carry approximately 1.1%. Source material: peripheral blood. These receptors were collected from a man aged 55 to 70 who had recovered from COVID-19.

The J gene is TRBJ2-1, the V gene TRBV6-5, with D unresolved. V lost 7 bases to trimming and J lost 9 bases, with 16 bases between them. Per germline, CDR1 MNHEY and CDR2 SVGAGI. This CDR3 has 13 residues. CDR3 sequence: CASTPPGGLEQFF. The CDR3 DNA is TGTGCCAGCACCCCCCCAGGTGGCCTTGAGCAGTTCTTC.

The chain uses TRBV6-4 and TRBJ2-2; the D is unclear. V gave up 7 bases and J gave up 3 bases, with 12 bases separating them. The CDR3 runs 14 residues. Germline V gives CDR1 MRHNA, CDR2 SNTAGT. CDR3 DNA: TGTGCCAGCAAGTCCAGATCCTACACCGGGGAGCTGTTTTTT. This encodes CASKSRSYTGELFF.

This clone was detected only a few times. The V call is TRBV28, the J call TRBJ1-6; 8 positions agree with TRBD1. CDR3 length: 14 amino acids. The V and J ends lost 5 bases and 8 bases, in that order; junction bases with no gene match: 5. Germline V gene data show CDR1 as MDHEN and CDR2 as SYDVKM. As DNA, the CDR3 is TGTGCCAGCAGTCCCACAGGGGGACATTCACCCCTCCACTTT. Protein sequence: CASSPTGGHSPLHF.

The chain recombines TRBV20-1 with TRBJ2-7; no definite D call. The germline V and J ends were trimmed by 3 bases and 0 bases, with 15 bases remaining between them. Germline CDR1 reads DFQATT; CDR2 reads SNEGSKA (reference sequence). The CDR3 runs 15 residues. The chain's CDR3 is CSASPLDTPSYEQYF. CDR3 in DNA: TGCAGTGCTAGTCCCTTAGACACTCCCTCCTACGAGCAGTACTTC.

The chain joins TRBV19 to TRBJ1-1; 8 bases fit TRBD1. Germline CDR1 is LNHDA and CDR2 is SQIVND (reference sequence). This CDR3 spans 16 amino acids. V shed 5 bases and J 2 bases; nucleotides not matched to a gene: 10. CDR3 sequence: CASSLSRGLLNTEAFF. CDR3 DNA: TGTGCCAGTAGTCTTAGCAGGGGGCTATTAAACACTGAAGCTTTCTTT.

The CDR3 DNA reads TGTGCCAGCATCAAGACCGGGAATGCGGGAAATACGCAGTATTTT. Its protein product is CASIKTGNAGNTQYF. This chain uses TRBV2 with TRBJ2-3; possibly TRBD2 for D (6 bases). Germline assignment: CDR1 SNHLY and CDR2 FYNNEI. The CDR3 extends over 15 amino acids. The V end was cut by 7 bases, the J end by 7 bases, with 21 bases between.

In its sample, this clone was seen many times. The chain joins TRBV5-6 to TRBJ1-2, with TRBD1 identical over 9 bases. Trimming cost V 4 bases and J 4 bases; bases outside gene matches: 8. This CDR3 has 15 residues. CDR1 SGHDT and CDR2 YYEEEE come from the germline V gene. The CDR3, as DNA: TGTGCCAGCAGCCCCCGGGACAGGGTTGGCTATGGCTACACCTTC. This sequence encodes CASSPRDRVGYGYTF.

V and J are TRBV5-4 and TRBJ1-2; the match to TRBD1 covers 9 bases. The CDR3 loop spans 15 amino acids. J was trimmed by 2 bases and V by 2 bases; bases with no gene match: 4. The germline CDR1 and CDR2 sequences are SGHNT and YYREEE (reference sequence). The CDR3 nucleotides read TGTGCCAGCAGCTTACCGGGACAGGGAAACTATGGCTACACCTTC. Protein product: CASSLPGQGNYGYTF.

This rearrangement joins TRBV10-3 to TRBJ1-4; a weak D match, TRBD1 (5 bases). The germline V and J ends were trimmed by 2 bases and 8 bases, with 12 bases remaining between them. CDR3 length equals 14 residues. Looked up from germline, CDR1 is ENHRY and CDR2 is SYGVKD. In nucleotides, the CDR3 is TGTGCCATCAGTGAGGGGGCGCAGGAAGAAAAACTGTTTTTT. Protein: CAISEGAQEEKLFF.

The V call is TRBV6-5, the J call TRBJ1-6; TRBD1 matches 7 bases. From germline, CDR1 is MNHEY and CDR2 SVGAGI. This CDR3 comprises 15 residues. V was clipped by 4 bases and J by 4 bases; unmatched bases: 4. The CDR3 sequence: CASSSDRVYNSPLHF. The DNA of the CDR3 is TGTGCCAGCAGTTCCGACAGGGTGTATAATTCACCCCTCCACTTT.